This paragraph covers one T cell receptor (beta chain) sequence. The data belong to a study of cytomegalovirus exposure and HLA in healthy donors. This PCR relied on a set of 60 Vbeta primers and 13 Jbeta primers. The table came from immunoSEQ multiplex PCR; TCRdb's copy has only in-frame clones and leaves some out. The sample holds roughly 140,000 clones; approximately 79% are singletons and the top ten take 1.2%. The length of the CDR3 is 16 residues. The germline V gene has CDR1 LNHDA and CDR2 SQIVND (reference sequence). V was trimmed by 7 bases and J by 0 bases, leaving 16 bases between them. The genes are TRBV19 and TRBJ1-5, with D uncertain. Specimen: PBMCs. The source of this sequence is a female donor in good health and CMV-seronegative. CDR3 sequence: CASTPLPQYSNQPQHF. CDR3 bases: TGTGCCAGTACCCCTCTTCCACAATATAGCAATCAGCCCCAGCATTTT.